This T cell receptor beta chain appears in the sequencing data of a study of T cell responses to AZD1222 COVID-19 vaccine. General study results and limits: White British ancestry dominated among donors, who included more females, and clonal diversity was possibly underestimated. Variant regions that are unmutated are reportedly the target of nearly half of spike-specific TCRs.

The repertoire was sequenced with immunoSEQ multiplex PCR; TCRdb's copy has only in-frame clones and lacks some. This table has about 100,000 clones, 85% to 90% appearing once. On this clone itself: The antigen is not known.

CDR1 and CDR2 (germline): SQVTM, ANQGSEA. There are 15 residues in the CDR3. Trimming took 5 bases from V and 3 from J; bases not matched to a gene: 8. The source material was peripheral blood, sampled 28 days after the second AZD1222 dose. V is TRBV29-1 and J is TRBJ2-7, with 12 bases fitting TRBD2. This TCR derives from an adult who received the AZD1222 COVID-19 vaccine. CDR3 region: CSVRGLAGNLYEQYF. In DNA form, the CDR3 reads TGCAGCGTTCGAGGACTAGCGGGAAATCTCTACGAGCAGTACTTC.